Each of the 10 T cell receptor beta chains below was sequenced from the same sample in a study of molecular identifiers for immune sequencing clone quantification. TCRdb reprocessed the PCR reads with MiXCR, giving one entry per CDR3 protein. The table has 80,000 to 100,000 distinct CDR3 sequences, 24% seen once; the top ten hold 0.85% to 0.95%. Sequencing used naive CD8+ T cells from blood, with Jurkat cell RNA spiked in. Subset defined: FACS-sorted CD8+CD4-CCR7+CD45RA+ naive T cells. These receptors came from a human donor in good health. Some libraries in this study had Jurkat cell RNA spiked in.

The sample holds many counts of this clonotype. The CDR3 protein is CASSSKSRDTPTDTQYF. CDR3 nucleotide sequence: TGTGCCAGCAGTTCGAAGTCTCGGGACACCCCCACAGATACGCAGTATTTT. The chain links TRBV27 to TRBJ2-3; D might be TRBD1 (6 bases). The CDR3 extends over 17 amino acids. Per the germline V gene, CDR1 is MNHEY and CDR2 is SMNVEV (reference sequence). V lost 4 bases and J lost 2, with 19 bases in between.

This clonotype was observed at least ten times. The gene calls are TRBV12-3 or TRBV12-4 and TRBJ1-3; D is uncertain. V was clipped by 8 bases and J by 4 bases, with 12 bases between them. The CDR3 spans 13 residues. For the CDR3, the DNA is TGTGCCAGCCGTCCCCCCTGGGGAAACACCATATATTTT. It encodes CASRPPWGNTIYF.

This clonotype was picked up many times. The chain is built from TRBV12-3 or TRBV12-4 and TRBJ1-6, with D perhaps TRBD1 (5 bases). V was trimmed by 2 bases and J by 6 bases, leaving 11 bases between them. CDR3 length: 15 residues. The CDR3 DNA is TGTGCCAGCAGTTTACAGGGTTCCGGTAATTCACCCCTCCACTTT. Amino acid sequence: CASSLQGSGNSPLHF.

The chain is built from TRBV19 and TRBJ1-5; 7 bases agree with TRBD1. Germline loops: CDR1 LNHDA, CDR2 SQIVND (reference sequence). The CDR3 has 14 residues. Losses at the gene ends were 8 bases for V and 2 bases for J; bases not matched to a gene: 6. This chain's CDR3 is CASDLTGRNQPQHF. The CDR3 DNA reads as TGTGCCAGTGACTTGACAGGGCGCAATCAGCCCCAGCATTTT.

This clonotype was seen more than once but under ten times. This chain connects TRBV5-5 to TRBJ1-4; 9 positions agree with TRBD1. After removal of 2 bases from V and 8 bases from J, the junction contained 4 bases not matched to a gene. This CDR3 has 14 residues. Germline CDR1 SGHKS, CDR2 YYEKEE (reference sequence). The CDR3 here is CASSFGQGREKLFF. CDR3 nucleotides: TGTGCCAGCAGCTTCGGACAGGGGCGCGAAAAACTGTTTTTT.

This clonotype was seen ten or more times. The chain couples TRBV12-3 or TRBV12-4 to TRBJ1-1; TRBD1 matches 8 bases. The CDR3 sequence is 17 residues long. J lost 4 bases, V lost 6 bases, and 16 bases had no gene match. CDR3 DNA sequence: TGTGCCAGCAGCCGGACAGGGCCCGATATGAGCGGCACTGAAGCTTTCTTT. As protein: CASSRTGPDMSGTEAFF.

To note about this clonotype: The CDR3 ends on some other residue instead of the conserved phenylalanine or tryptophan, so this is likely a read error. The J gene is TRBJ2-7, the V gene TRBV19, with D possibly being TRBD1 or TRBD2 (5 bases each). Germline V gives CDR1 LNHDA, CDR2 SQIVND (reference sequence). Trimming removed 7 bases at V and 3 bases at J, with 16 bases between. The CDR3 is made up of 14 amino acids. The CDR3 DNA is TGTGCCAGTAAGATAGGGCAGGGAGACTACGAGCAGTACCTC. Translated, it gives CASKIGQGDYEQYL.

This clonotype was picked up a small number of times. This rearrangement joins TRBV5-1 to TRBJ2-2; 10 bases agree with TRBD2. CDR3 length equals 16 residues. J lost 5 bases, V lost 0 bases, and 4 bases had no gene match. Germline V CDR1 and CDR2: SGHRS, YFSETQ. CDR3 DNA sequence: TGCGCCAGCAGCTTGGCCCTAGCGGGAGAGACCGGGGAGCTGTTTTTT. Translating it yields CASSLALAGETGELFF.

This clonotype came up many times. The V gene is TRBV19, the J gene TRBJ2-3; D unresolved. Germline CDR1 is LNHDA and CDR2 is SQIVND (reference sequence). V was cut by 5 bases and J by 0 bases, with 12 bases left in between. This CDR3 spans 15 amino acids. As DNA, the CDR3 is TGTGCCAGTAGTCGGCAGAGCTCTAGCACAGATACGCAGTATTTT. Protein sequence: CASSRQSSSTDTQYF.

The CDR3 DNA reads TGTGCCAGCTGCCCAGGGGACTCCTACGAGCAGTACTTC. It translates to CASCPGDSYEQYF. The rearrangement links TRBV27 to TRBJ2-7; possible D gene TRBD1, 6 bases. The V and J ends lost 8 bases and 0 bases respectively, with 11 bases between them. This CDR3 has 13 residues. Per the germline V gene, CDR1 is MNHEY and CDR2 is SMNVEV (reference sequence).